This T cell receptor beta chain appears in the sequencing data of a study of cytomegalovirus exposure and HLA in healthy donors. Study findings and constraints: An apparent linkage of common viral pathogens to several of the most significant clusters emerged in a later analysis. Among the CMV-associated chains, a few were confirmed in vitro as specific for CMV antigens.

PCR used 60 Vbeta primers and 13 Jbeta primers. Sequencing was performed with immunoSEQ multiplex PCR; in TCRdb, only in-frame clones are kept and a portion is missing. Of over 65,000 clones in the sample, approximately 81% were seen once. Comments on this clone: Antigen: not known.

V gave up 4 bases and J gave up 8 bases; unmatched junction bases: 3. The CDR3 has 13 amino acids. Germline V lookup: CDR1 SGHRS, CDR2 YFSETQ. Material for sequencing was PBMCs. The clonotype comes from a woman in her twenties or thirties in good health and CMV-seropositive. This chain uses TRBV5-1 with TRBJ1-2, with 12 bases lining up with TRBD1. This CDR3 reads CASSIGTGGGYTF. The CDR3 nucleotides read TGCGCCAGCAGCATAGGGACAGGGGGCGGCTACACCTTC.